A selection of T cell receptor beta chains follows, all from one sample in a study of cytomegalovirus exposure and HLA in healthy donors. Some clones are missing from TCRdb's copy, which holds only in-frame ones; the method was immunoSEQ multiplex PCR. The data show some 200,000 clones, approximately 79% seen once. Input material: PBMCs. These receptors came from a man in his fifties in good health and CMV-seronegative. Both conserved end residues are part of each CDR3. The order of the fields is clone size, J gene, V gene, D gene, CDR3 DNA, CDR3 protein. The D gene is left open where the match is weak. Size is stated for part of the rows, as once, few or many counts, or as a class when the clone is expanded.

>few|TRBJ2-2|TRBV5-1|-
TGCGCCAGCAGCTTGGTTGGCGGTAACACCGGGGAGCTGTTTTTT
CASSLVGGNTGELFF
>-|TRBJ1-2|TRBV2|TRBD1
TGTGCCAGCAGTGGAGGGACAGGGGGGGATGGCTACACCTTC
CASSGGTGGDGYTF
>-|TRBJ2-1|TRBV19|-
TGTGCCAGTAGTCCCCCAGAGCGTACCTACAATGAGCAGTTCTTC
CASSPPERTYNEQFF
>-|TRBJ1-6|TRBV27|TRBD1
TGTGCCAGCAGTTCCCCCGGGACAGTTAATTCACCCCTCCACTTT
CASSSPGTVNSPLHF
>-|TRBJ2-1|TRBV6-6|-
TGTGCCAGCAGTCAGGCCTCCTACAATGAGCAGTTCTTC
CASSQASYNEQFF
>once|TRBJ2-5|TRBV28|TRBD2
TGTGCCAGCGCATTAACGGGACTAGGAGGGACCCAGTACTTC
CASALTGLGGTQYF
>-|TRBJ2-5|TRBV6-6|-
TGTGCCAGCAGTTACAGTGGCAGGCAAGAGACCCAGTACTTC
CASSYSGRQETQYF
>-|TRBJ1-1|TRBV4-1|-
TGCGCCAGCAGCCGGCAAGACGAGGACACTGAAGCTTTCTTT
CASSRQDEDTEAFF
>-|TRBJ2-1|TRBV25-1|-
TGTGCCAGCAGTGAAGGACCTGGTAGCGCGAACTACAATGAGCAGTTCTTC
CASSEGPGSANYNEQFF
>-|TRBJ2-5|TRBV6-1|TRBD2
TGTGCCAGCAGTGAATGGGGACTAGCGGACCAAGAGACCCAGTACTTC
CASSEWGLADQETQYF
>-|TRBJ2-2|TRBV11-3|-
TGTGCCAGCAGCCCCCCACCAGGGTGGTTAAACACCGGGGAGCTGTTTTTT
CASSPPPGWLNTGELFF
>-|TRBJ2-1|TRBV19|-
TGTGCCAGTAGAAGTCGAATTTTTTTAGATGAGCAGTTCTTC
CASRSRIFLDEQFF
>-|TRBJ2-5|TRBV9|-
TGTGCCAGCAGCGTTACAGGGAAAGAGACCCAGTACTTC
CASSVTGKETQYF
>-|TRBJ2-2|TRBV7-9|-
TGTGCCAGCAGCCAACAGGGTCGGGCGAACACCGGGGAGCTGTTTTTT
CASSQQGRANTGELFF
>few|TRBJ1-2|TRBV21-1|-
TGTGCCAGCAGCAAAGTTAATAATGGCTACACCTTC
CASSKVNNGYTF
>-|TRBJ2-3|TRBV6-4|-
TGTGCCAGCAGTACCGGGGGACTCGGCACAGATACGCAGTATTTT
CASSTGGLGTDTQYF
>-|TRBJ2-7|TRBV9|-
TGTGCCAGCAGCGTAGGTAGAGGCCGGGAAACTCCCTACGAGCAGTACTTC
CASSVGRGRETPYEQYF
>-|TRBJ2-5|TRBV19|-
TGTGCCAGTAGTATCGGTGTCAGGGAGACCCAGTACTTC
CASSIGVRETQYF
>-|TRBJ1-6|TRBV19|-
TGTGCCAGTAGTATAGACCGTCTCCGTTCACCCCTCCACTTT
CASSIDRLRSPLHF
>-|TRBJ2-2|TRBV19|TRBD2
TGTGCCAGTAGTACGGGAGGAAACACCGGGGAGCTGTTTTTT
CASSTGGNTGELFF
>few|TRBJ2-3|TRBV6-1|TRBD1
TGTGCCAGCAGGGAGGACAGGACGGGCGATACGCAGTATTTT
CASREDRTGDTQYF
>-|TRBJ2-1|TRBV5-6|TRBD2
TGTGCCAGCAGCTTAGGTCGGCTAGCGGGATATGAGCAGTTCTTC
CASSLGRLAGYEQFF
>-|TRBJ2-2|TRBV29-1|TRBD2
TGCAGCGTTGAAGATCCTCCTAGCGGGGTAAACACCGGGGAGCTGTTTTTT
CSVEDPPSGVNTGELFF
>-|TRBJ2-1|TRBV27|-
TGTGCCAGCAGTTTAGGCCACTACAATGAGCAGTTCTTC
CASSLGHYNEQFF
>-|TRBJ2-7|TRBV28|-
TGTGCCAGCAGTTTACAGGCCCTAAGGGGGAACGAGCAGTACTTC
CASSLQALRGNEQYF
>-|TRBJ1-4|TRBV27|-
TGTGCCAGCAGTTTGACTCATGACAGAAATGAAAAACTGTTTTTT
CASSLTHDRNEKLFF
>once|TRBJ2-7|TRBV2|TRBD2
TGTGCCAGCAGTGCCCTTAGCGGGGAAAACGAGCAGTACTTC
CASSALSGENEQYF
>-|TRBJ2-7|TRBV5-6|-
TGTGCCAGCAGCTTGAGCGGTTCTCTCTACGAGCAGTACTTC
CASSLSGSLYEQYF
>-|TRBJ2-1|TRBV29-1|-
TGCAGCGCTGATACAGGGATCTCCTACAATGAGCAGTTCTTC
CSADTGISYNEQFF
>-|TRBJ2-6|TRBV7-2|TRBD1
TGTGCCAGCAGCCCACAGGGGGCAATATCTGGGGCCAACGGCCTGACTTTC
CASSPQGAISGANGLTF
>-|TRBJ2-3|TRBV6-9|TRBD2
TGTGCCAGCAGTCATCTGGGAGGGCGTAATTACACAGATACGCAGTATTTT
CASSHLGGRNYTDTQYF
>-|TRBJ1-4|TRBV19|-
TGTGCCAGTAGTTTTTCGGGTGAAAAACTGTTTTTT
CASSFSGEKLFF
>-|TRBJ2-2|TRBV30|-
TGTGCCTGGGATGAGACCGGGGAGCTGTTTTTT
CAWDETGELFF
>-|TRBJ1-2|TRBV5-6|TRBD1
TGTGCCAGCAGCTTATACACCGGGACAGGGAATGGCTACACCTTC
CASSLYTGTGNGYTF
>-|TRBJ1-1|TRBV4-1|TRBD1
TGCGCCAGCAGGGCCGGACAGGGGGCGAGCACTGAAGCTTTCTTT
CASRAGQGASTEAFF
>-|TRBJ1-3|TRBV5-5|TRBD1
TGTGCCAGCGACCTACAGGGGGCTAACCTCCCTGGAAACACCATATATTTT
CASDLQGANLPGNTIYF
>-|TRBJ2-1|TRBV7-3|-
TGTGCCAGCAGCTTAAACGGAGGCCCAATCCGCTCCTACAATGAGCAGTTCTTC
CASSLNGGPIRSYNEQFF
>-|TRBJ1-4|TRBV7-8|-
TGTGCCAGCAGCTTAGTTGGGGGGGAAGAGGTAAAACTGTTTTTT
CASSLVGGEEVKLFF
>-|TRBJ2-3|TRBV28|-
TGTGCCAGCAGTTTTCCCCCGAGCCGGGTCTTAGATACGCAGTATTTT
CASSFPPSRVLDTQYF
>few|TRBJ2-7|TRBV7-9|TRBD2
TGTGCCAGCAGCCCTCCTCCCCTTAGCGGGAGGGCCCTCGAGCAGTACTTC
CASSPPPLSGRALEQYF
>-|TRBJ2-2|TRBV5-4|TRBD1
TGTGCCAGCAGCTCCACAGGGGGAGGCACCGGGGAGCTGTTTTTT
CASSSTGGGTGELFF
>-|TRBJ1-1|TRBV25-1|-
TGTGCCAGCAAAAGAACAGGGATCACTGAAGCTTTCTTT
CASKRTGITEAFF
>-|TRBJ1-1|TRBV25-1|-
TGTGCCAGCAGTGACGCTGCCTTACTAATGAACACTGAAGCTTTCTTT
CASSDAALLMNTEAFF
>once|TRBJ1-6|TRBV7-9|TRBD1
TGTGCCAGCAGCCCTTTCGAGGGGGCGACCGGTGGATCCCTCCACTTT
CASSPFEGATGGSLHF
>-|TRBJ2-1|TRBV5-1|-
TGCGCCAGCAGCCTTGGGAGGTTATACAATGAGCAGTTCTTC
CASSLGRLYNEQFF
>few|TRBJ2-2|TRBV27|TRBD2
TGTGCCAGCAGTTACGGGGGGTACACCGGGGAGCTGTTTTTT
CASSYGGYTGELFF
>-|TRBJ2-5|TRBV7-2|TRBD1
TGTGCCAGCAGCCGTCCGGGACAGACTACGGAGCAGTACTTC
CASSRPGQTTEQYF
>once|TRBJ1-4|TRBV10-2|-
TGCGCCAGCAGTGAGACGGGGGGTGAAAAACTGTTTTTT
CASSETGGEKLFF
>-|TRBJ2-7|TRBV9|-
TGTGCCAGCAGCGCACTAGACTCCTACGAGCAGTACTTC
CASSALDSYEQYF
>once|TRBJ2-1|TRBV5-1|TRBD1
TGCGCCAGCAGCTTAGGAGGGACAGGGGTCAATGAGCAGTTCTTC
CASSLGGTGVNEQFF
>-|TRBJ2-7|TRBV7-2|-
TGTGCCAGCAGCTTAACTACCTTCGGGCTAGCGAGATACGAGCAGTACTTC
CASSLTTFGLARYEQYF
>-|TRBJ1-5|TRBV7-8|-
TGTGCCAGCAGCCTATTCGGGGATAGCAATCAGCCCCAGCATTTT
CASSLFGDSNQPQHF
>few|TRBJ2-5|TRBV10-3|-
TGTGCCATCAGTGGGGCAGGACAAGAGACCCAGTACTTC
CAISGAGQETQYF
>-|TRBJ2-7|TRBV5-5|TRBD2
TGTGCCAGCAGCTTGGCGGCGGGAGGAAACGAGCAGTACTTC
CASSLAAGGNEQYF
>-|TRBJ2-7|TRBV28|TRBD2
TGTGCCAGCAGTTATAGCGGGAGATCCTACGAGCAGTACTTC
CASSYSGRSYEQYF
>once|TRBJ1-6|TRBV4-1|-
TGCGCCAGCAGCCAAGATCTAGCCCCCAGCTCCTATAATTCACCCCTCCACTTT
CASSQDLAPSSYNSPLHF
>-|TRBJ1-1|TRBV6-4|TRBD1
TGTGCCAGCAGTCTGTCAGGGGGAATGAACACTGAAGCTTTCTTT
CASSLSGGMNTEAFF